The rows below give T cell receptor beta chains drawn from one sample of a study of blood T cells in healthy people across ages. TCRdb reprocessed the 5' RACE reads with MiXCR, giving one entry per CDR3 protein. This sample has 750,000 or so distinct CDR3 sequences, with approximately 25% found just once. This sample was shared with a second study, whose subject was T cells of mothers and their children.

Sequencing was done on a sample of blood. The origin of the receptors is a boy between 10 and 17 years old in good health. CDR3s include the opening cysteine and the closing phenylalanine or tryptophan. Fields, in order: D gene, clone size, J gene, V gene, CDR3 DNA, CDR3 protein. D genes are given only for firm matches. Only part of the rows carry a size: once, few, many, or a class if the clone is expanded.

D: TRBD2; size: -; J: TRBJ2-3; V: TRBV11-2; DNA: TGTGCCAGCAGCCCATGGGAGACCCTGACTAGCGGGGGGGCTGCAGATACGCAGTATTTT; CDR3: CASSPWETLTSGGAADTQYF
D: -; size: few; J: TRBJ2-7; V: TRBV6-1; DNA: TGTGCCAGCAGTGAAGTTACTTTGGACTACGAGCAGTACTTC; CDR3: CASSEVTLDYEQYF
D: -; size: -; J: TRBJ2-1; V: TRBV14; DNA: TGTGCCAGCAGCCAAGACTTTTCCTACAATGAGCAGTTCTTC; CDR3: CASSQDFSYNEQFF
D: -; size: few; J: TRBJ2-5; V: TRBV7-2; DNA: TGTGCCAGCAGCCCTAGTAGCGTGGGGAGAGAGACCCAGTACTTC; CDR3: CASSPSSVGRETQYF
D: TRBD2; size: -; J: TRBJ2-1; V: TRBV6-2/TRBV6-3; DNA: TGTGCCAGCAGTCCCCCTCAACTAGCGGGACCTCACAATGAGCAGTTCTTC; CDR3: CASSPPQLAGPHNEQFF
D: -; size: few; J: TRBJ1-5; V: TRBV20-1; DNA: TGCAGTGCCAGTAGGACGGCAGTAAGCAATCAGCCCCAGCATTTT; CDR3: CSASRTAVSNQPQHF
D: -; size: -; J: TRBJ2-3; V: TRBV28; DNA: TGTGCCAGCAGTTCGAGACGCCAGGGGAACGCGCAGTATTTT; CDR3: CASSSRRQGNAQYF
D: -; size: -; J: TRBJ2-7; V: TRBV20-1; DNA: TGCAGTGCTAGAGCTAGCGTGCCCTACGAGCAGTACTTC; CDR3: CSARASVPYEQYF
D: -; size: -; J: TRBJ2-5; V: TRBV28; DNA: TGTGCCGCCCGGACTGCAGAGACCCAGTACTTC; CDR3: CAARTAETQYF
D: -; size: few; J: TRBJ2-5; V: TRBV9; DNA: TGTGCCAGCAGTACGCAGGGGTTTAGGGAGGCCCAGTACTTC; CDR3: CASSTQGFREAQYF
D: -; size: -; J: TRBJ1-4; V: TRBV29-1; DNA: TGCAGCGCTACCCGGGGGGAGGGAAAACTGTTTTTT; CDR3: CSATRGEGKLFF
D: TRBD2; size: few; J: TRBJ2-5; V: TRBV11-2; DNA: TGTGCCAGCAGCCGGACTAGCGGAGCCCAAGAGACCCAGTACTTC; CDR3: CASSRTSGAQETQYF
D: TRBD1; size: -; J: TRBJ2-5; V: TRBV7-9; DNA: TGTGCCAGCAGCTTACATGGACAGGGGCGAGAGACCCAGTACTTC; CDR3: CASSLHGQGRETQYF
D: TRBD2; size: few; J: TRBJ2-1; V: TRBV29-1; DNA: TGCAGCGTTTCACTAGCGAGGCAATTCAATGAGCAGTTCTTC; CDR3: CSVSLARQFNEQFF
D: TRBD1; size: -; J: TRBJ2-7; V: TRBV7-9; DNA: TGTGCCAGCAGCGATGTTGGACAGGGCCACGAGCAGTACTTC; CDR3: CASSDVGQGHEQYF
D: -; size: -; J: TRBJ2-5; V: TRBV3-1; DNA: TGTGCCAGCAGCCGAGGGAGAGGGGTCCAAGAGACCCAGTACTTC; CDR3: CASSRGRGVQETQYF
D: -; size: few; J: TRBJ2-1; V: TRBV7-3; DNA: TGTGCCAGCAGCTTCCCTCCCGCCAGGAAGCAGTTCTTC; CDR3: CASSFPPARKQFF
D: -; size: few; J: TRBJ2-3; V: TRBV5-6; DNA: TGTGCCAGCAGCTTGGAATTGGTCCCAGATACGCAGTATTTT; CDR3: CASSLELVPDTQYF
D: TRBD2; size: few; J: TRBJ2-1; V: TRBV24-1; DNA: TGTGCCACCAGTGGCCACGGGGGGGCCGGCTACAATGAGCAGTTCTTC; CDR3: CATSGHGGAGYNEQFF
D: TRBD1; size: -; J: TRBJ2-7; V: TRBV10-2; DNA: TGCGCCAGCAGATACAGTTCGGACAGGTCCTACGAGCAGTACTTC; CDR3: CASRYSSDRSYEQYF
D: -; size: few; J: TRBJ1-1; V: TRBV3-1; DNA: TGTGCCAGCGGGGTGGGAAACACTGAAGCTTTCTTT; CDR3: CASGVGNTEAFF
D: TRBD2; size: -; J: TRBJ2-3; V: TRBV3-1; DNA: TGTGCCAGCAGCTACCCGGGACTAGCAGCTAGCACAGATACGCAGTATTTT; CDR3: CASSYPGLAASTDTQYF
D: -; size: -; J: TRBJ1-6; V: TRBV28; DNA: TGTGCCAACCGAGGGAGTAATTCACCCCTCCACTTT; CDR3: CANRGSNSPLHF
D: -; size: -; J: TRBJ2-2; V: TRBV7-2; DNA: TGTGCCAGCAGCTTATTCACACCTGGGGAGCTGTTTTTT; CDR3: CASSLFTPGELFF
D: -; size: few; J: TRBJ2-1; V: TRBV5-1; DNA: TGCGCCAGCAGCAAACAAGGTTCCAGCTCCTACAATGAGCAGTTCTTC; CDR3: CASSKQGSSSYNEQFF
D: TRBD2; size: -; J: TRBJ2-1; V: TRBV29-1; DNA: TGCAGCGTCCTCCCTAGCGGGAGGGGTCTTATCAATGAGCAGTTCTTC; CDR3: CSVLPSGRGLINEQFF
D: -; size: many; J: TRBJ1-6; V: TRBV20-1; DNA: TGCAGTGCTAGAGACAGGGAAATTTCACCCCTCCACTTT; CDR3: CSARDREISPLHF
D: -; size: -; J: TRBJ2-7; V: TRBV27; DNA: TGTGCCAGCAGTTTTGGCGCAGGGTTGCCCTACGAGCAGTACTTC; CDR3: CASSFGAGLPYEQYF
D: -; size: -; J: TRBJ2-7; V: TRBV20-1; DNA: TGCAGTGCTAGAAGAACTGGGATTGCTAGCGAGCAGTACTTC; CDR3: CSARRTGIASEQYF
D: TRBD2; size: -; J: TRBJ2-5; V: TRBV6-5; DNA: TGTGCCAGCAGTTACTTGACTAGCGGCCAAGAGACCCAGTACTTC; CDR3: CASSYLTSGQETQYF
D: -; size: few; J: TRBJ2-1; V: TRBV7-9; DNA: TGTGCCAGCAGCCCCCTTAGCGTGGCCTACAATGAGCAGTTCTTC; CDR3: CASSPLSVAYNEQFF
D: -; size: -; J: TRBJ1-2; V: TRBV29-1; DNA: TGCAGCGTTGCGTCCCTTAGGGAGGGCTACACCTTC; CDR3: CSVASLREGYTF
D: -; size: -; J: TRBJ1-1; V: TRBV7-9; DNA: TGTGCCAGCAGCGGACGGACAGAACCGAACACTGAAGCTTTCTTT; CDR3: CASSGRTEPNTEAFF
D: TRBD1; size: -; J: TRBJ1-1; V: TRBV4-1; DNA: TGCGCCAGCTCCCGGGAGGGGGCGCGGACTGAAGCTTTCTTT; CDR3: CASSREGARTEAFF
D: -; size: -; J: TRBJ2-1; V: TRBV4-3; DNA: TGCGCCAGCAGCCAAGATCGGTCCGAAAATGAGCAGTTCTTC; CDR3: CASSQDRSENEQFF
D: -; size: -; J: TRBJ2-1; V: TRBV5-1; DNA: TGCGCCAGCAGCGTGACAGTAAGCTCCTACAATGAGCAGTTCTTC; CDR3: CASSVTVSSYNEQFF
D: -; size: few; J: TRBJ2-5; V: TRBV14; DNA: TGTGCCAGCAGCCTGTACCTGGGCCTAGAGGAGACCCAGTACTTC; CDR3: CASSLYLGLEETQYF
D: -; size: few; J: TRBJ2-5; V: TRBV27; DNA: TGTGCCAGCAGCAGTCTGGGCGACCAAGAGACCCAGTACTTC; CDR3: CASSSLGDQETQYF
D: -; size: few; J: TRBJ2-1; V: TRBV11-3; DNA: TGTGCCAGCAGCTTAGATACGGATGAGCAGTTCTTC; CDR3: CASSLDTDEQFF
D: -; size: few; J: TRBJ1-2; V: TRBV4-3; DNA: TGCGCCAGCAGCCAAGATGGCCTGGCTAACTATGGCTACACCTTC; CDR3: CASSQDGLANYGYTF
D: TRBD2; size: few; J: TRBJ2-1; V: TRBV9; DNA: TGTGCCAGCAGCGATCTAGCGGGAGGGCGCAATGAGCAGTTCTTC; CDR3: CASSDLAGGRNEQFF
D: -; size: -; J: TRBJ2-1; V: TRBV12-3/TRBV12-4; DNA: TGTGCCAGCAGTTTAGGGACTATCCACAATGAGCAGTTCTTC; CDR3: CASSLGTIHNEQFF
D: -; size: -; J: TRBJ1-3; V: TRBV6-5; DNA: TGTGCCAGCAGTTACTCGTTCCTTGGAAACACCATATATTTT; CDR3: CASSYSFLGNTIYF
D: -; size: -; J: TRBJ2-1; V: TRBV5-1; DNA: TGCGCCAGCAGCTTTCTTACAGGGAATGAGCAGTTCTTC; CDR3: CASSFLTGNEQFF
D: -; size: -; J: TRBJ2-2; V: TRBV7-2; DNA: TGTGCCAGCAGCTTCTCAGGGGATAACACCGGGGAGCTGTTTTTT; CDR3: CASSFSGDNTGELFF
D: -; size: -; J: TRBJ1-2; V: TRBV7-2; DNA: TGTGCCAGCAGCCCCAGGCTTCTTGGCTACACCTTC; CDR3: CASSPRLLGYTF
D: TRBD1; size: few; J: TRBJ1-2; V: TRBV29-1; DNA: TGCAGCATCCGGACAGGGCTGAAAGATTATGGCTACACCTTC; CDR3: CSIRTGLKDYGYTF
D: -; size: -; J: TRBJ2-2; V: TRBV24-1; DNA: TGTGCCACCAGTGATTCGACAGAGAACACCGGGGAGCTGTTTTTT; CDR3: CATSDSTENTGELFF
D: TRBD2; size: few; J: TRBJ2-5; V: TRBV7-3; DNA: TGTGCCAGCAGCTTAGGTAGCGGGGACCGAGAGACCCAGTACTTC; CDR3: CASSLGSGDRETQYF
D: TRBD2; size: few; J: TRBJ2-7; V: TRBV4-3; DNA: TGCGCCAGCAGCCAAGATCTTCTAGCGGGTAACTACGAGCAGTACTTC; CDR3: CASSQDLLAGNYEQYF
D: TRBD1; size: few; J: TRBJ2-1; V: TRBV27; DNA: TGTGCCAGCAGTCTCCGACAGGGCTACAATGAGCAGTTCTTC; CDR3: CASSLRQGYNEQFF
D: -; size: -; J: TRBJ2-1; V: TRBV4-1; DNA: TGCGCCAGCAGCCAAGTGGGGCGGGTGAATGAGCAGTTCTTC; CDR3: CASSQVGRVNEQFF
D: -; size: -; J: TRBJ1-4; V: TRBV28; DNA: TGTGCCAGCAGTGAGTGGGGGACGGCGAATGAAAAACTGTTTTTT; CDR3: CASSEWGTANEKLFF
D: -; size: few; J: TRBJ2-7; V: TRBV4-1; DNA: TGCGCCAGCAGCCAAGAGGGACCTGGGAGCTCCTACGAGCAGTACTTC; CDR3: CASSQEGPGSSYEQYF
D: -; size: -; J: TRBJ1-2; V: TRBV4-1; DNA: TGCGCCAGCAGCCAACATGAAATCGAACAGTCTGAATATGGCTACACCTTC; CDR3: CASSQHEIEQSEYGYTF
D: -; size: few; J: TRBJ1-2; V: TRBV7-9; DNA: TGTGCCAGCAGCTCATCGGACACCTACTATGGCTACACCTTC; CDR3: CASSSSDTYYGYTF
D: TRBD1; size: few; J: TRBJ1-1; V: TRBV20-1; DNA: TGCAGTGCTGGACAGACAGGGGCGAACACTGAAGCTTTCTTT; CDR3: CSAGQTGANTEAFF
D: -; size: -; J: TRBJ2-1; V: TRBV11-2; DNA: TGTGCCAGCAGCTTAGGGGTCGGGGGTCTGAATGAGCAGTTCTTC; CDR3: CASSLGVGGLNEQFF
D: TRBD2; size: few; J: TRBJ2-1; V: TRBV29-1; DNA: TGCAGCGTTGAACAGGGGACTAGCGGGAGCGATGAGCAGTTCTTC; CDR3: CSVEQGTSGSDEQFF
D: TRBD1; size: -; J: TRBJ1-5; V: TRBV11-2; DNA: TGTGCCAGCAGCCCTGGACAGGGATGGTATCAGCCCCAGCATTTT; CDR3: CASSPGQGWYQPQHF